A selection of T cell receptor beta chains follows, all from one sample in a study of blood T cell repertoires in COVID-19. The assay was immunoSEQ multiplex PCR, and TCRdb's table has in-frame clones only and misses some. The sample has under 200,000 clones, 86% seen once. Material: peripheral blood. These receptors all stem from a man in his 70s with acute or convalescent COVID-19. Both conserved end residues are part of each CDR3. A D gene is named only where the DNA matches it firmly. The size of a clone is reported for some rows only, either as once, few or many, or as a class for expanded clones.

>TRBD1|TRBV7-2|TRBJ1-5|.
TGTGCCAGCAGTGATACGGCGGGACAGGCAAAGCCCCAGCATTTT
CASSDTAGQAKPQHF
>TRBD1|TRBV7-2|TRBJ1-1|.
TGTGCCAGCAGCCCCCAACCCACAGGGGATCACACTGAAGCTTTCTTT
CASSPQPTGDHTEAFF
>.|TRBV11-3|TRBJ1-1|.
TGTGCCAGCAGCTTACAGGGTATGAACACTGAAGCTTTCTTT
CASSLQGMNTEAFF
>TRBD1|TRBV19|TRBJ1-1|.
TGTGCCAGTAGTATCGGGACAGGGGCCCTGAACACTGAAGCTTTCTTT
CASSIGTGALNTEAFF
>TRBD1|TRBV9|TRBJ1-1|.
TGTGCCAGCAGCGTAGGAGAGGGACAGGGGGAATTGAACACTGAAGCTTTCTTT
CASSVGEGQGELNTEAFF
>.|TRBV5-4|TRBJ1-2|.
TGTGCCAGCAGCTTGACAGCTAACTATGGCTACACCTTC
CASSLTANYGYTF
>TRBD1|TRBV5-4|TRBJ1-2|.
TGTGCCAGCAGCTTACTGCCGGGACAGGGCGGGGGCTACACCTTC
CASSLLPGQGGGYTF
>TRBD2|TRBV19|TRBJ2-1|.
TGTGCCACCTCGGGGGGCTCCTACAATGAGCAGTTCTTC
CATSGGSYNEQFF
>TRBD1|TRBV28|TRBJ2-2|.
TGTGCCAGCAGTTCAGGGGGCGCGGACACCGGGGAGCTGTTTTTT
CASSSGGADTGELFF
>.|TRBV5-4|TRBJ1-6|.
TGTGCCAGCAGCTTTCAACAGGCACCCCTCCACTTT
CASSFQQAPLHF
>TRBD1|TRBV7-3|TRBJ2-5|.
TGTGCCAGCAGCGCCCTATCCGGGACAGGATCTGAGACCCAGTACTTC
CASSALSGTGSETQYF
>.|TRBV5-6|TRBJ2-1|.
TGTGCCAGCAGCTTAGTTCTGTTTGGCGGCCGCTCCTACAATGAGCAGTTCTTC
CASSLVLFGGRSYNEQFF
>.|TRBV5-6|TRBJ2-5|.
TGTGCCAGCAGCTTGGGTTGGGGCTCAGAGACCCAGTACTTC
CASSLGWGSETQYF
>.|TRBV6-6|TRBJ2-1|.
TGTGCCAGCAGCCTTGCGGGGTTAAAGTTCTTC
CASSLAGLKFF
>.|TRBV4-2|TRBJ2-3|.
TGTGCCAGCAGCCAACTAGCCGGGGGATACACAGATACGCAGTATTTT
CASSQLAGGYTDTQYF
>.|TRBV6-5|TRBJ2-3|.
TGTGCCAGCAGTTACTCTGTGGCTAGCTGGACAGATACGCAGTATTTT
CASSYSVASWTDTQYF
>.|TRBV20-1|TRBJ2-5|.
TGCAGTGCTAGGGCCCAAGAGACCCAGTACTTC
CSARAQETQYF
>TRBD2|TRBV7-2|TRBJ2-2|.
TGTGCCAGCAGCTTAAAAGCGGGGGGGACCGGGGAGCTGTTTTTT
CASSLKAGGTGELFF
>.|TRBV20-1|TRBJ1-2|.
TGCAGTGCGAGTCAGGCAAACTATGGCTACACCTTC
CSASQANYGYTF
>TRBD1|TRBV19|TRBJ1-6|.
TGTGCCAGTAGTGATCGGACAGGGCATTCACCCCTCCACTTT
CASSDRTGHSPLHF
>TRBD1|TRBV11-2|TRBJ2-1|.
TGTGCCAGCACCCTCCGGACAGGGGCCTACAATGAGCAGTTCTTC
CASTLRTGAYNEQFF
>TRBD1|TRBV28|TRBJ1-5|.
TGTGCCAGCAGTTCAGGACAGGGGATGGGTCAGCCCCAGCATTTT
CASSSGQGMGQPQHF
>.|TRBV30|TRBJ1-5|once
TGTGCCTGGAGCGGGGGAAGGGGTTGGAATCAGCCCCAGCATTTT
CAWSGGRGWNQPQHF
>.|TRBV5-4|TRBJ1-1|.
TGTGCCAGCAGCTTGAGTAGTCTGAACACTGAAGCTTTCTTT
CASSLSSLNTEAFF
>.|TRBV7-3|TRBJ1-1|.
TGTGCCAGCAGCTTAACGACGTTACGCAGGGGCACTGAAGCTTTCTTT
CASSLTTLRRGTEAFF
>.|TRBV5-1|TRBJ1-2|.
TGCGCCAGCAGCTTCGGAGCGGGGCGGGATGGCTACACCTTC
CASSFGAGRDGYTF
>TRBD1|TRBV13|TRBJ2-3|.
TGTGCCAGCAGACCCGGGACAGGCGTCAGGGTTACGCAGTATTTT
CASRPGTGVRVTQYF
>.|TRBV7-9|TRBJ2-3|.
TGTGCCAGCAGCTTATTCGGGGCAGATACGCAGTATTTT
CASSLFGADTQYF
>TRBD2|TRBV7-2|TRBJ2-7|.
TGTGCCAGCAGCCCGGGACTAGCGGGAGCTTACGAGCAGTACTTC
CASSPGLAGAYEQYF
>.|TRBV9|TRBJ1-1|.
TGTGCCAGCAGCGTACTGCCCGGGGGGGACACTGAAGCTTTCTTT
CASSVLPGGDTEAFF
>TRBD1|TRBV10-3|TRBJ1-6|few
TGTGCCATCAGTCAGGGGGCGATCTATAATTCACCCCTCCACTTT
CAISQGAIYNSPLHF
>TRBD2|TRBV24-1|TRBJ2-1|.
TGTGCCACCAGTGGGGTAGCGGGGGGCGGCGGACCAAACAATGAGCAGTTCTTC
CATSGVAGGGGPNNEQFF
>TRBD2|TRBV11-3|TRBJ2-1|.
TGTGCCAGCAGTAGAGGCGGGGGGGCGGCCAATGAGCAGTTCTTC
CASSRGGGAANEQFF
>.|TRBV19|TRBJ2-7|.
TGTGCCAGTAGTCGGTCGGGGACCTACGAGCAGTACTTC
CASSRSGTYEQYF
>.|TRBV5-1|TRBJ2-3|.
TGCGCCAGCAGCGGAGGCCACCATCTCACAGATACGCAGTATTTT
CASSGGHHLTDTQYF
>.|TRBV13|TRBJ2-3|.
TGTGCCAGCAGCTTAATTGAGGGCAGCACAGATACGCAGTATTTT
CASSLIEGSTDTQYF
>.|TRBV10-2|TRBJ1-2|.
TGCGCCAGCATGTGGACAGCAGACTATGGCTACACCTTC
CASMWTADYGYTF
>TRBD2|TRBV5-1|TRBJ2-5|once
TGCGCCAGCAGCCGGGGAGGGCTTTTGGAAGAGACCCAGTACTTC
CASSRGGLLEETQYF
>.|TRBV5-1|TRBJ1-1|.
TGCGCCAGCAGCTTGCGGGGTTCGGTGAACACTGAAGCTTTCTTT
CASSLRGSVNTEAFF
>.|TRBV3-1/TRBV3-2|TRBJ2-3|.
TGTGCCAGCAGCCACTTCACAGATACGCAGTATTTT
CASSHFTDTQYF
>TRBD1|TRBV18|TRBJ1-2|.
TGTGCCAGCTCACCCACAACGACAGGGGACTATGGCTACACCTTC
CASSPTTTGDYGYTF
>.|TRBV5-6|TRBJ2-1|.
TGTGCCAGCAGCTTAGGCCTCGGGGATGAGCAGTTCTTC
CASSLGLGDEQFF
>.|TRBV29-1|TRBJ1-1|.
TGCAGCGTAGTTGCACAGGAAGCTTTCTTT
CSVVAQEAFF
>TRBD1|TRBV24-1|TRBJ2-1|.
TGTGCCACCAGTGACCAAGGGACAGGGGAGGGTGAGCAGTTCTTC
CATSDQGTGEGEQFF
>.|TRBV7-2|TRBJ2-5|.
TGTGCCAGCAGCTTAGGAGGTTTAGGGACCCAGTACTTC
CASSLGGLGTQYF